Listed below are T cell receptor beta chains from one sample, sequenced in a study of cytomegalovirus exposure and HLA in healthy donors. Repertoires were generated with immunoSEQ multiplex PCR, while TCRdb's copy carries only in-frame clones and drops some. Of some 150,000 clones listed, around 77% are singletons. Sequenced: PBMCs. These receptors originate from a woman aged 30 to 39 in good health and CMV-seronegative. Each CDR3 is given with its conserved first and last residue. D genes are given only for firm matches. Only part of the rows carry a size: once, few, many, or a class if the clone is expanded.

V gene	J gene	clone size	D gene	CDR3 protein	CDR3 DNA
TRBV6-1	TRBJ2-1	.	TRBD2	CASRRLAGRENEQFF	TGTGCCAGCAGAAGACTAGCGGGACGGGAGAATGAGCAGTTCTTC
TRBV27	TRBJ1-1	.	TRBD1	CASSLSSWQGVNQAFF	TGTGCCAGCAGTTTATCGAGTTGGCAGGGGGTTAACCAAGCTTTCTTT
TRBV5-4	TRBJ1-1	once	TRBD1	CASSLGNRQGARRGTEAFF	TGTGCCAGCAGCTTGGGGAACCGACAGGGGGCGAGAAGAGGGACTGAAGCTTTCTTT
TRBV27	TRBJ1-5	.	.	CASSPRGRNVNQPQHF	TGTGCCAGCAGTCCAAGGGGCAGGAACGTCAATCAGCCCCAGCATTTT
TRBV7-2	TRBJ1-5	.	TRBD1	CASSARVGRGSQPQHF	TGTGCCAGCAGCGCTAGAGTTGGCAGGGGGTCCCAGCCCCAGCATTTT
TRBV1	TRBJ1-1	.	.	CTSSRIRQARNTEAFF	TGCACCAGCAGCCGCATAAGACAGGCCCGGAACACTGAAGCTTTCTTT
TRBV30	TRBJ1-1	.	TRBD1	CAWSVPTHRTGFREAFF	TGTGCCTGGAGTGTACCGACCCATCGGACAGGGTTCCGTGAAGCTTTCTTT
TRBV6-5	TRBJ1-1	.	TRBD1	CASSISSGGSEAFF	TGTGCCAGCAGCATCTCCTCAGGGGGCTCGGAAGCTTTCTTT
TRBV29-1	TRBJ2-1	.	.	CSVDLRRNEQFF	TGCAGCGTTGACCTCCGTCGCAATGAGCAGTTCTTC
TRBV14	TRBJ2-7	.	TRBD1	CASSGQTGQGDYEQYF	TGTGCCAGCAGCGGACAGACGGGACAGGGGGACTACGAGCAGTACTTC
TRBV5-1	TRBJ1-1	.	TRBD1	CASSILHTGGNTEAFF	TGCGCCAGCAGCATTCTACATACAGGGGGGAACACTGAAGCTTTCTTT
TRBV28	TRBJ1-2	.	.	CASSWGREDGYTF	TGTGCCAGCAGTTGGGGCAGGGAGGATGGCTACACCTTC
TRBV18	TRBJ2-7	.	TRBD2	CASSPSGRAHEQYF	TGTGCCAGCTCACCGAGCGGGAGGGCCCACGAGCAGTACTTC
TRBV27	TRBJ1-2	few	.	CASSFLSGEGNSYGYTF	TGTGCCAGCAGTTTCTTATCCGGGGAGGGAAATTCCTATGGCTACACCTTC
TRBV29-1	TRBJ1-2	.	.	CSAVDNPYGYTF	TGCAGCGCCGTGGACAACCCCTATGGCTACACCTTC
TRBV30	TRBJ2-3	few	.	CAWTGALNTQYF	TGTGCCTGGACCGGAGCCCTCAATACGCAGTATTTT
TRBV7-8	TRBJ1-2	.	TRBD1	CASSLDRTGGSYGYTF	TGTGCCAGCAGCTTAGATCGGACAGGGGGAAGCTATGGCTACACCTTC
TRBV2	TRBJ1-4	once	.	CASRNGGGGEKLFF	TGTGCCAGCAGGAATGGGGGAGGTGGTGAAAAACTGTTTTTT
TRBV5-6	TRBJ1-2	.	.	CASSPRTTGGVYGYTF	TGTGCCAGCAGCCCCAGGACGACAGGTGGAGTTTATGGCTACACCTTC
TRBV19	TRBJ1-2	.	.	CASLRGVGHGYTF	TGTGCCAGTCTCCGCGGGGTGGGGCATGGCTACACCTTC
TRBV7-3	TRBJ1-1	.	.	CASSPTLNTEAFF	TGTGCCAGCAGCCCAACACTGAACACTGAAGCTTTCTTT
TRBV5-1	TRBJ1-1	.	.	CASSLPTTSEAFF	TGCGCCAGCAGCTTGCCAACGACAAGTGAAGCTTTCTTT
TRBV5-1	TRBJ2-3	.	TRBD2	CASSLITSGGGDTQYF	TGCGCCAGCAGCTTAATAACTAGCGGGGGGGGCGATACGCAGTATTTT
TRBV5-1	TRBJ1-2	once	.	CASSFEGRDSYGYTF	TGCGCCAGCAGCTTCGAGGGTAGGGATTCATATGGCTACACCTTC
TRBV7-2	TRBJ2-7	.	TRBD2	CASSLVVAGDLEQYF	TGTGCCAGCAGCTTAGTGGTAGCGGGAGATCTCGAGCAGTACTTC
TRBV5-1	TRBJ2-3	.	TRBD2	CASSSPGTSRDTQYF	TGCGCCAGCAGCTCCCCCGGGACTAGCAGAGATACGCAGTATTTT
TRBV27	TRBJ1-2	.	.	CASSGSGNYGYTF	TGTGCCAGCAGTGGGTCAGGGAACTATGGCTACACCTTC
TRBV4-3	TRBJ2-3	once	TRBD2	CASSQAASGRFTDTQYF	TGCGCCAGCAGCCAAGCTGCCAGCGGGAGGTTCACAGATACGCAGTATTTT
TRBV5-1	TRBJ1-1	.	TRBD1	CASSLRGQGRGRNTEAFF	TGCGCCAGCAGCTTGAGGGGACAGGGGAGAGGTCGGAACACTGAAGCTTTCTTT
TRBV11-2	TRBJ1-4	.	.	CASSLRLSTNEKLFF	TGTGCCAGCAGCCTCCGACTGTCAACTAATGAAAAACTGTTTTTT
TRBV5-1	TRBJ1-5	.	TRBD1	CASSATGAEVQPQHF	TGCGCCAGCAGCGCCACAGGGGCGGAGGTTCAGCCCCAGCATTTT
TRBV4-1	TRBJ1-1	.	TRBD1	CASSQGRGQNTEAFF	TGCGCCAGCAGCCAAGGGAGGGGGCAGAACACTGAAGCTTTCTTT
TRBV28	TRBJ2-1	.	TRBD2	CASSFTSGGRLF	TGTGCCAGCAGTTTTACTAGCGGGGGGAGACTCTTC
TRBV27	TRBJ2-7	.	.	CASSLTRGYEQYF	TGTGCCAGCAGTTTAACCAGGGGCTACGAGCAGTACTTC
TRBV25-1	TRBJ1-2	.	.	CASSEYRDNYGYTF	TGTGCCAGCAGTGAATACAGGGATAACTATGGCTACACCTTC
TRBV4-1	TRBJ2-1	.	.	CASSSIGGAGFGEQFF	TGCGCCAGCAGCTCCATAGGGGGGGCGGGGTTCGGTGAGCAGTTCTTC
TRBV29-1	TRBJ2-7	.	.	CSVGQYLSYEQYF	TGCAGCGTTGGACAGTACCTCTCCTACGAGCAGTACTTC
TRBV5-4	TRBJ1-2	few	TRBD1	CASSQDRIKGYTF	TGTGCCAGCAGCCAGGACAGGATAAAGGGCTACACCTTC
TRBV7-2	TRBJ2-3	few	.	CASSLIPGADTQYF	TGTGCCAGCAGCTTAATCCCAGGGGCAGATACGCAGTATTTT
TRBV9	TRBJ1-1	.	TRBD1	CASSVSGTGGLGTEAFF	TGTGCCAGCAGCGTGTCCGGGACAGGGGGCCTGGGGACTGAAGCTTTCTTT
TRBV6-1	TRBJ2-7	few	TRBD1	CASSEAGQASYEQYF	TGTGCCAGCAGTGAAGCCGGACAGGCTTCATACGAGCAGTACTTC
TRBV29-1	TRBJ1-2	.	.	CSVVTGTFRGGYTF	TGCAGCGTTGTAACAGGGACATTTCGGGGCGGCTACACCTTC
TRBV27	TRBJ2-7	.	TRBD1	CASTQLQGFGEQYF	TGTGCCAGCACCCAACTACAGGGGTTTGGGGAGCAGTACTTC
TRBV29-1	TRBJ1-2	.	.	CSAPDRSLNYGYTF	TGCAGCGCCCCTGACAGGTCGCTTAACTATGGCTACACCTTC
TRBV5-4	TRBJ2-3	.	TRBD2	CASSSGTSGSTDTQYF	TGTGCCAGCAGCTCCGGGACTAGCGGTAGCACAGATACGCAGTATTTT
TRBV6-4	TRBJ1-1	.	.	CASSDSSRGRNTEAFF	TGTGCCAGCAGTGACTCGAGCAGGGGCCGGAACACTGAAGCTTTCTTT
TRBV7-9	TRBJ1-2	once	.	CASRADSWQGYTF	TGTGCCAGCAGAGCGGACAGTTGGCAGGGCTACACCTTC
TRBV19	TRBJ1-1	.	.	CAGSKTLGTEAFF	TGTGCCGGCAGTAAGACTTTGGGCACTGAAGCTTTCTTT
TRBV27	TRBJ2-5	.	TRBD2	CASSLSGGLAGRETQYF	TGTGCCAGCAGTTTATCGGGGGGACTAGCGGGAAGGGAGACCCAGTACTTC
TRBV7-8	TRBJ2-3	.	TRBD1	CASSRQGSQYF	TGTGCCAGCAGCCGACAGGGGTCGCAGTATTTT